This T cell receptor (beta chain) stems from a study of shared T cell receptors in the human thymus. With 2 bases removed from V and 5 bases from J, the gap between germline ends came to 10 bases. The CDR3 is 13 amino acids. The germline CDR1 and CDR2 sequences are SNHLY and FYNNEI. Assay used: immunoSEQ multiplex PCR; TCRdb lists only in-frame clones, some missing. The data hold about 380,000 clones, with about 95% observed a single time. The sequencing sample was made of thymocytes. V usage is TRBV2 and J usage is TRBJ2-7; D is perhaps TRBD2 (5 bases). This TCR was sampled from a human donor. This chain's CDR3 is CASSESVGNEQYF. The CDR3 coding sequence is TGTGCCAGCAGTGAATCCGTCGGGAACGAGCAGTACTTC.